Listed below are T cell receptor beta chains from one sample, sequenced in a study of T-cell memory formation after mild COVID-19. TCRdb recomputed calls from the 5' RACE reads with MiXCR, one row per CDR3 protein. The sample carries a few hundred thousand distinct CDR3 sequences, 13% to 15% recorded once. Sequencing was carried out using PBMCs or a T cell subset sorted from them (not recorded which). These receptors were obtained from a man aged 18 to 30 who had mild COVID-19 (a few samples of this study predate the infection). Cell type and time point are not known. Both conserved end residues are part of each CDR3.

TRBV15	TRBJ1-2	CATSSGAPYGYTF
TRBV18	TRBJ1-2	CASSPQDRGVGYYGYTF
TRBV7-2	TRBJ2-7	CASSPTSGVYEQYF
TRBV12-3/TRBV12-4	TRBJ1-4	CASSLAGTGSKGF
TRBV12-3/TRBV12-4	TRBJ2-7	CASTGTRSSYEQYF
TRBV7-7	TRBJ2-3	CASSQDSITDTQYF
TRBV9	TRBJ2-5	CASSVERYGGQETQYF
TRBV23-1	TRBJ2-5	CARSGDRNPSGQETQYF
TRBV11-1	TRBJ2-5	CASSGYNRDYQETQYF
TRBV6-5	TRBJ2-2	CASSYWSSSGSIGGELFF
TRBV7-2	TRBJ2-4	CASSHSTGQNIQYF
TRBV6-6	TRBJ2-3	CASSYPASGPTDTQYF
TRBV20-1	TRBJ2-7	CSARALEDFPEQYF
TRBV11-2	TRBJ2-3	CASSLGLSGGGTDTQYF
TRBV25-1	TRBJ1-1	CASSKRGVGSTEAFF
TRBV7-2	TRBJ2-1	CASSLSPYNEQFF
TRBV5-1	TRBJ2-5	CASSMPGLAEPQETQYF
TRBV7-2	TRBJ1-2	CASTLTGNYGYTF
TRBV7-9	TRBJ2-2	CASSPGTGGNTGELFF
TRBV20-1	TRBJ1-1	CSAKEDGGNTEAFF
TRBV28	TRBJ1-4	CASRPRQLLLEKLFF
TRBV7-2	TRBJ2-3	CASSLGLAGGNTQYF
TRBV5-1	TRBJ1-4	CASSRGVTGATNEKLFF
TRBV7-2	TRBJ2-5	CASSLVPSAGGPEETQYF
TRBV24-1	TRBJ2-1	CATSVGLGLNNEQFF
TRBV28	TRBJ2-5	CASSLGQMETQYF
TRBV6-1	TRBJ1-1	CASRTGFYMNTEAFF
TRBV6-5	TRBJ2-5	CASTKLAGETQYF
TRBV4-1	TRBJ2-5	CASSPTSGVSETQYF
TRBV11-2	TRBJ1-1	CASSFRDRGTEAFF
TRBV5-1	TRBJ2-1	CACSTSGNEQFF
TRBV29-1	TRBJ2-5	CSGTYREPQETQYF
TRBV19	TRBJ1-2	CASSPEAYGYTF
TRBV6-5	TRBJ2-2	CASSERGGIHGELFF
TRBV19	TRBJ1-1	CASSTPGREAFF
TRBV4-3	TRBJ2-7	CASSQDMGAYEQYF
TRBV11-3	TRBJ2-2	CASSLDRGELFF